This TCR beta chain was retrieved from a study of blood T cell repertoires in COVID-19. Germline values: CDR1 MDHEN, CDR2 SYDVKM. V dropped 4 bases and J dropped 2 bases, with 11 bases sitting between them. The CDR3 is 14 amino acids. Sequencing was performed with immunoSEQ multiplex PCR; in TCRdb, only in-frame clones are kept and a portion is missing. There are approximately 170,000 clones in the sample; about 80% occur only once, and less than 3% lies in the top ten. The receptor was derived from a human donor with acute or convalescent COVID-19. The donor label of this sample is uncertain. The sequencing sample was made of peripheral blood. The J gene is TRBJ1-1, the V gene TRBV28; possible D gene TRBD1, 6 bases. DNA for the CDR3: TGTGCCAGCAGTTCGACAGGTTCTAACACTGAAGCTTTCTTT. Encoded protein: CASSSTGSNTEAFF.